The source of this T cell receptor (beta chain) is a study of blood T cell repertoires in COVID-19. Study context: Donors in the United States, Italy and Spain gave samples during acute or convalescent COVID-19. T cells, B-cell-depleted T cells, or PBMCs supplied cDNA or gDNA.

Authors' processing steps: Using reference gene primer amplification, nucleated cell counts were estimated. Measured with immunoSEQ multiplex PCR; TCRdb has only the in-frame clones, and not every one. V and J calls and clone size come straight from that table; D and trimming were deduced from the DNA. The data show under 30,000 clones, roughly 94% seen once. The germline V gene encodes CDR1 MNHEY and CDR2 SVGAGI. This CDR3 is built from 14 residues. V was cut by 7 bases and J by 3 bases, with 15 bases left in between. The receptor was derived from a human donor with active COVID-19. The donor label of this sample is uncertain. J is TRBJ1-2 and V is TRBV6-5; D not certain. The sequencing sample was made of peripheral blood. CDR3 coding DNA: TGTGCCAGCACCCTAAGGAGGGCGGACTATGGCTACACCTTC. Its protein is CASTLRRADYGYTF.